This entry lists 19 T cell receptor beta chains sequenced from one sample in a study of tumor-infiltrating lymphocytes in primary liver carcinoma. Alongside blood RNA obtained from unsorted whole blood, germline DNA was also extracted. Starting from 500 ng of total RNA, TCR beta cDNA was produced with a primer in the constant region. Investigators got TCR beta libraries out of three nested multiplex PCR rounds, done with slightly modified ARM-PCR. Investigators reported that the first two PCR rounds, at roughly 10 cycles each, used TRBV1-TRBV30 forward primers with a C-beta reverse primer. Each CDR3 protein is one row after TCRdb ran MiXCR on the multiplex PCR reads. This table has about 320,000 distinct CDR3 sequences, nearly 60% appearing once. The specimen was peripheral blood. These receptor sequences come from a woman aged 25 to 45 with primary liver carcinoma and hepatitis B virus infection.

DNA of the CDR3: TGTGCCAGCAGTGAAGAGATCGGACTAGCGGGAGTGTCAGATACGCAGTATTTT. Its protein is CASSEEIGLAGVSDTQYF. This chain links TRBV6-1 with TRBJ2-3; 13 bases are shared with TRBD2. CDR3 length: 18 residues. Germline V gives CDR1 MNHNS, CDR2 SASEGT. J lost 4 bases, V lost 1 base, and 8 bases had no gene match.

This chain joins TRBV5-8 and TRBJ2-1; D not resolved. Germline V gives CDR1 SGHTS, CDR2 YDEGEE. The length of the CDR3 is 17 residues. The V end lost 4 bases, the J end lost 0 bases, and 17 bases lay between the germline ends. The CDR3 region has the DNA TGTGCCAGCAGCCCTACCCGTGAGTCCCGCTCCTACAATGAGCAGTTCTTC. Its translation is CASSPTRESRSYNEQFF.

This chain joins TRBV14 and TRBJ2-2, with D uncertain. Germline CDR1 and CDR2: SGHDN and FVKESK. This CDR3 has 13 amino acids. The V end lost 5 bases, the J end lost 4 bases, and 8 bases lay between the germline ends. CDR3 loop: CASSVLITGELFF. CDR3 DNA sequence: TGTGCCAGCAGCGTACTGATCACCGGGGAGCTGTTTTTT.

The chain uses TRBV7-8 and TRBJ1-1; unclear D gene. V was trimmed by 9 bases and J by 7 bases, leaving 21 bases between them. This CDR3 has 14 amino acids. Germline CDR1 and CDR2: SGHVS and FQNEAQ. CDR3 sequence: CASSSSIQGGEAFF. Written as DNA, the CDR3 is TGTGCCAGTTCCTCGTCCATTCAAGGAGGTGAAGCTTTCTTT. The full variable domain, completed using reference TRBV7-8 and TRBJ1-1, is GAGVSQSPRYKVAKRGQDVALRCDPISGHVSLFWYQQALGQGPEFLTYFQNEAQLDKSGLPSDRFFAERPEGSVSTLKIQRTQQEDSAVYLCASSSSIQGGEAFFGQGTRLTVV.

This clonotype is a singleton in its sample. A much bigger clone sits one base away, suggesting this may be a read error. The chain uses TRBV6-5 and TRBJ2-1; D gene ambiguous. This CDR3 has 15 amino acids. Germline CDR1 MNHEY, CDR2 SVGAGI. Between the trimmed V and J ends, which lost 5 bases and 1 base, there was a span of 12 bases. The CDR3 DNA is TGTGCCAGCAGTAACAAGGGAAAGTCCTACAATGAGCAGTTCTTC. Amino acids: CASSNKGKSYNEQFF.

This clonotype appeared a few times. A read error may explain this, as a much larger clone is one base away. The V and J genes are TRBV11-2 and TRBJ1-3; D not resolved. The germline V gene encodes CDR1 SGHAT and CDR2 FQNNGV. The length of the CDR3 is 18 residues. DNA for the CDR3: TGTGCCAGCAGCTTAGATCTAGGATGGAAGAGCTCTAGAAACACCATATATTTT. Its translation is CASSLDLGWKSSRNTIYF. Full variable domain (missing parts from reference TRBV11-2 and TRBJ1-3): EAGVAQSPRYKIIEKRQSVAFWCNPISGHATLYWYQQILGQGPKLLIQFQNNGVVDDSQLPKDRFSAERLKGVDSTLKIQPAKLEDSAVYLCASSLDLGWKSSRNTIYFGEGSWLTVV.

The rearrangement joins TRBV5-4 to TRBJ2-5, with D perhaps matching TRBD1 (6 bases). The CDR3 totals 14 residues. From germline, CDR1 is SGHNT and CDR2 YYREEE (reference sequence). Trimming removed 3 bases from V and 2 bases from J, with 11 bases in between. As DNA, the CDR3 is TGTGCCAGCAGCTCACCACAGGGTCAAGAGACCCAGTACTTC. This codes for CASSSPQGQETQYF.

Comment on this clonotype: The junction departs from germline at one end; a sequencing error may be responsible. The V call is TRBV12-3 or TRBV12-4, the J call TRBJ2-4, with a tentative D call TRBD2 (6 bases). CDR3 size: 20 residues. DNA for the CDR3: TGTGCCAACAGTCGAACCGGGAAGATAGCGGTAACCCCCCCAAGGAACATTCAGTACTTC. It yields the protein CANSRTGKIAVTPPRNIQYF.

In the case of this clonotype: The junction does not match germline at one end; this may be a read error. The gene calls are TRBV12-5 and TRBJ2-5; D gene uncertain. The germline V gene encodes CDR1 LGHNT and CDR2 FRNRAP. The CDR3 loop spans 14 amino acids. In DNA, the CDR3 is TGTGTTAGTGGGCTTTCAAATCTTGAAGAGACCCAGTACTTC. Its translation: CVSGLSNLEETQYF.

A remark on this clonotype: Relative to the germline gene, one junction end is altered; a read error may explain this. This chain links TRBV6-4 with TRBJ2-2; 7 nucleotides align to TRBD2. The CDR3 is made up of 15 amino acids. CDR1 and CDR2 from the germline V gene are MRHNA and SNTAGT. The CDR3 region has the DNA TGTGCCAGCAGTACCGGGCCAACACACAGCGGGGAGTTGTTTTTT. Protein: CASSTGPTHSGELFF.

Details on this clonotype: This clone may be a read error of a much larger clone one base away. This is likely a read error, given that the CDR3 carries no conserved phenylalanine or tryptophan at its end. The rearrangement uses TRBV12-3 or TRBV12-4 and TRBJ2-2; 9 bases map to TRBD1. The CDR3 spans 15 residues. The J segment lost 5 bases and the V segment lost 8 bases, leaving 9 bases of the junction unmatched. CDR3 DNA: TGTGCCAGCGATACCGGGACAGGGTTTACCGGGGAGCTGTTTTGT. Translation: CASDTGTGFTGELFC.

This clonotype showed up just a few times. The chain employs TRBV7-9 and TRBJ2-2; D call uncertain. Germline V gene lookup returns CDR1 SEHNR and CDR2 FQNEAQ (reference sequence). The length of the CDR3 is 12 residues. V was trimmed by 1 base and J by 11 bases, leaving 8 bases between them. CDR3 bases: TGTGCCAGCAGCTTAGAACCTTCCGAGCTGTTTTTT. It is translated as CASSLEPSELFF.

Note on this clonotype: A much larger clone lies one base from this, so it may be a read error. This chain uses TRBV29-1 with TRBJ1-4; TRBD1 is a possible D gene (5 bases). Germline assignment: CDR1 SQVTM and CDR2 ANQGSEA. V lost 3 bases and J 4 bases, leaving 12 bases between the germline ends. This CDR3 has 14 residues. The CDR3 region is CSVDGTGDNEKLFF. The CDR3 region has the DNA TGCAGCGTTGATGGGACGGGAGATAATGAAAAACTGTTTTTT.

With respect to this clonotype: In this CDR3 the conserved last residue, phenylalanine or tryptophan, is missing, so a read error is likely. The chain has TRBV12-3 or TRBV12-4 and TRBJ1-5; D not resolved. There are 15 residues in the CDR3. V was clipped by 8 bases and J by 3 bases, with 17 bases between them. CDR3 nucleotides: TGTGCCAGCTCATTACCTGGGGATGACAATCAGCCCCAGCATCTT. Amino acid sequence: CASSLPGDDNQPQHL.

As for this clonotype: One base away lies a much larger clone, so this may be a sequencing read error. The CDR3 protein is CASNLDLQETQYF. DNA for the CDR3: TGTGCCAGCAATTTGGACCTCCAAGAGACCCAGTACTTC. The gene calls are TRBV5-5 and TRBJ2-5; D is unresolved. The CDR3 length is 13 residues. V gave up 6 bases and J gave up 1 base, with 10 bases separating them. Germline V gene data show CDR1 as SGHKS and CDR2 as YYEKEE (reference sequence).

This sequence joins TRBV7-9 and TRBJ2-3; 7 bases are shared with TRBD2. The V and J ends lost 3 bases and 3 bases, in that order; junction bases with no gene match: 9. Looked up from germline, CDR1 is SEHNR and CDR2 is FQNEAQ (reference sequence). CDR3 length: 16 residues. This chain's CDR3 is CASSLGASGPTDTQYF. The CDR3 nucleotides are TGTGCCAGCAGCTTGGGTGCTAGCGGACCAACAGATACGCAGTATTTT.

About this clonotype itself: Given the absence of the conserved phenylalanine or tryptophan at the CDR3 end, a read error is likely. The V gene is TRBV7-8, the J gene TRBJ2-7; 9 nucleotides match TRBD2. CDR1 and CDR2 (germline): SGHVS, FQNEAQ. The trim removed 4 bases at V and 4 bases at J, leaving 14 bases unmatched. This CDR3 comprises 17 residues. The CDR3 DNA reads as TGTGCCAGCAGCTCTAGCTTCGATAGCGGGAGCCCATACGAGCAGTACTTG. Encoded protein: CASSSSFDSGSPYEQYL.

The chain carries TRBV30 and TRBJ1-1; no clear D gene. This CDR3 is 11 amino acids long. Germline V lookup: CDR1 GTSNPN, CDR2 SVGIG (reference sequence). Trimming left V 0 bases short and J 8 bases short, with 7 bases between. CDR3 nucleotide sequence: TGTGCCTGGAGTGTAATGGGGGAAGCTTTCTTT. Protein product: CAWSVMGEAFF.

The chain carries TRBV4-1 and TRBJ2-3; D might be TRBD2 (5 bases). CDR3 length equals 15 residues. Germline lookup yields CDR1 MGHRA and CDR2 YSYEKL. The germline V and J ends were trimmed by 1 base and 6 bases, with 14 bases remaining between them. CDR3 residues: CASSQARGYADTQYF. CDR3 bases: TGCGCCAGCAGCCAAGCTCGGGGATACGCGGATACGCAGTATTTT.